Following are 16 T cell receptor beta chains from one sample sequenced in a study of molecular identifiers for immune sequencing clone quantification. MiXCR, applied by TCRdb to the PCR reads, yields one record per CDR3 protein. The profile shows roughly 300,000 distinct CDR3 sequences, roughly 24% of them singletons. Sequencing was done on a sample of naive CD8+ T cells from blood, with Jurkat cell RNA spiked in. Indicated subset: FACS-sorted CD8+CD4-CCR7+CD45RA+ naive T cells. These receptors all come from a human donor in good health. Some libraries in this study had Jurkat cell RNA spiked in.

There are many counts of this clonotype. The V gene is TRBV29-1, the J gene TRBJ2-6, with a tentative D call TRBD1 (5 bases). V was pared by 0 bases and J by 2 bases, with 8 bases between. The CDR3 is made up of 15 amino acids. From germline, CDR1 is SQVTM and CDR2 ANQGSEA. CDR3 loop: CSVEDQGAGANVLTF. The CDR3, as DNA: TGCAGCGTTGAAGATCAAGGGGCTGGGGCCAACGTCCTGACTTTC.

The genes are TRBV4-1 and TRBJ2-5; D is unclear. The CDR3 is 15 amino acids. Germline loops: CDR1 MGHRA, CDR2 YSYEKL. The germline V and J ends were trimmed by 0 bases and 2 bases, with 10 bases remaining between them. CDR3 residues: CASSQDLELQETQYF. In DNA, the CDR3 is TGCGCCAGCAGCCAAGATTTAGAGCTACAAGAGACCCAGTACTTC.

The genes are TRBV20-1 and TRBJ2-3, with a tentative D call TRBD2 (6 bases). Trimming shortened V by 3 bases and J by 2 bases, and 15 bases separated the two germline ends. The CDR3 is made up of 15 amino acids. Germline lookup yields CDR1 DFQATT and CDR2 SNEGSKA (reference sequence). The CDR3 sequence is CSARRGEPTTDTQYF. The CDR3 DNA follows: TGCAGTGCTAGGCGGGGAGAACCTACCACAGATACGCAGTATTTT.

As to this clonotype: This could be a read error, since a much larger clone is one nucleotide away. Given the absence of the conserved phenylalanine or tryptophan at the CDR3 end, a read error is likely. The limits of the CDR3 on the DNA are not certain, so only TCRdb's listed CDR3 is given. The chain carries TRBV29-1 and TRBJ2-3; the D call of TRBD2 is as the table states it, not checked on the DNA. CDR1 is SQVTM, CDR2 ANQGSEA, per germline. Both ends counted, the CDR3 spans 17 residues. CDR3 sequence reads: CSVAGTSGSLKGNEQFI.

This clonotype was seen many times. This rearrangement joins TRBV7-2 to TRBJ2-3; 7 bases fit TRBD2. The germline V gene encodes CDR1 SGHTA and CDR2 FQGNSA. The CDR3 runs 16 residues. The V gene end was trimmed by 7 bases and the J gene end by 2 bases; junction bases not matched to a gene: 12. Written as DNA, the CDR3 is TGTGCCAGCACCCCGTCCGGCGGGGGATACACAGATACGCAGTATTTT. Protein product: CASTPSGGGYTDTQYF. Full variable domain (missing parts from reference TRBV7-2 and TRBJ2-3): GAGVSQSPSNKVTEKGKDVELRCDPISGHTALYWYRQSLGQGLEFLIYFQGNSAPDKSGLPSDRFSAERTGGSVSTLTIQRTQQEDSAVYLCASTPSGGGYTDTQYFGPGTRLTVL.

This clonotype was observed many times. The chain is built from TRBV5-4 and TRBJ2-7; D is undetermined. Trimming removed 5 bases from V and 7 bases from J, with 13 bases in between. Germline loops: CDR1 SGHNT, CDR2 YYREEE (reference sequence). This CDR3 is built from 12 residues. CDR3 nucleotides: TGTGCCAGCAGTGAGGCCCCTGGGGAGCAGTACTTC. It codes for CASSEAPGEQYF. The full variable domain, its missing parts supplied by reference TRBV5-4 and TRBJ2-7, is ETGVTQSPTHLIKTRGQQVTLRCSSQSGHNTVSWYQQALGQGPQFIFQYYREEENGRGNFPPRFSGLQFPNYSSELNVNALELDDSALYLCASSEAPGEQYFGPGTRLTVT.

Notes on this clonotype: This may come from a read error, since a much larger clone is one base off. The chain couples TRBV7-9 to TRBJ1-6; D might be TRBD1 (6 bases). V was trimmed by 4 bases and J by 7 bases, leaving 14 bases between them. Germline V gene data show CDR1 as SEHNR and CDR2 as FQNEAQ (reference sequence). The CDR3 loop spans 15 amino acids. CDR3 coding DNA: TGTGCCAGCAGCTCGCAGGCAGGGGTCAATTCACCCCTCCACTTT. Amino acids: CASSSQAGVNSPLHF.

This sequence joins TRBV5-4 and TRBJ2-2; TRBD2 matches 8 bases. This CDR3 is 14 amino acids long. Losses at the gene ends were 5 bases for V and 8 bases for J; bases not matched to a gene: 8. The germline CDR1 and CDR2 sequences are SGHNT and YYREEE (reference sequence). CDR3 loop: CASRELADAGELFF. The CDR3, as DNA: TGTGCCAGCAGGGAACTAGCGGACGCGGGGGAGCTGTTTTTT.

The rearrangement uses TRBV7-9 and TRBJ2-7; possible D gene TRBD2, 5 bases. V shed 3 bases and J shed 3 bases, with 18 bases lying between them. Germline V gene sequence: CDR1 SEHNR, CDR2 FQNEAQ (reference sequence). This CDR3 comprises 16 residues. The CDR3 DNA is TGTGCCAGCAGCTTTTCTACTTCGGCTAGCAGCTACGAGCAGTACTTC. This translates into CASSFSTSASSYEQYF. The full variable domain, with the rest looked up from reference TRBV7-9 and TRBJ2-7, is DTGVSQNPRHKITKRGQNVTFRCDPISEHNRLYWYRQTLGQGPEFLTYFQNEAQLEKSRLLSDRFSAERPKGSFSTLEIQRTEQGDSAMYLCASSFSTSASSYEQYFGPGTRLTVT.

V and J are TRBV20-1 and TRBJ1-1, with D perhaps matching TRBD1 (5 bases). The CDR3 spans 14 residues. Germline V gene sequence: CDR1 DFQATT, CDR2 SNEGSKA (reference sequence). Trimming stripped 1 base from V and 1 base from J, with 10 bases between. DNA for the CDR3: TGCAGTGCTAGAGTTGCGGGGACGAACACTGAAGCTTTCTTT. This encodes CSARVAGTNTEAFF.

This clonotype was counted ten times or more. CDR3 coding DNA: TGCGCCAGCAGCTCAGGACAGGGGGCGAACTATGGCTACACCTTC. Amino acid sequence: CASSSGQGANYGYTF. The V call is TRBV5-1, the J call TRBJ1-2, with 11 bases that match TRBD1. Trimming at V came to 3 bases and at J to 2 bases, leaving 3 bases not matched to a gene. The CDR3 spans 15 residues. Germline-derived CDR1 and CDR2 are SGHRS and YFSETQ.

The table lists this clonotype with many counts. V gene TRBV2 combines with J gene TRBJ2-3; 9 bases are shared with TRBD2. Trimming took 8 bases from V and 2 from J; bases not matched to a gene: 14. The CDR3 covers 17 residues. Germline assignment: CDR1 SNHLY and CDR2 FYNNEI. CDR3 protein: CASGPSGLAGPTDTQYF. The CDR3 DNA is TGTGCCAGCGGCCCAAGTGGGCTAGCGGGGCCCACAGATACGCAGTATTTT.

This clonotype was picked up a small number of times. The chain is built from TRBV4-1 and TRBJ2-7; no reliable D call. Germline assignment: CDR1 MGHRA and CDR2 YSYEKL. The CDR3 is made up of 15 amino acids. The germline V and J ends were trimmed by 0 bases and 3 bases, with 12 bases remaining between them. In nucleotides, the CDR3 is TGCGCCAGCAGCCAAGATTTCAGTCCCCTCTACGAGCAGTACTTC. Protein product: CASSQDFSPLYEQYF.

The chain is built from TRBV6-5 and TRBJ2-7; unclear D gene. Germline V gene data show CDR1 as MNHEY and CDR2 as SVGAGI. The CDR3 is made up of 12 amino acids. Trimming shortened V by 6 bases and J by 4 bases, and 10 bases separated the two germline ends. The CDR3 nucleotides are TGTGCCAGCAGGAGTGGAGTTTACGAGCAGTACGTC. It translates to CASRSGVYEQYV.

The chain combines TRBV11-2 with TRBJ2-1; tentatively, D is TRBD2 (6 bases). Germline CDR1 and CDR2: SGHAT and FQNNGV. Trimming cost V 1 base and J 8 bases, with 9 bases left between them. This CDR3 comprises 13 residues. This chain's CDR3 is CASSLVSGDEQFF. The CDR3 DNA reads TGTGCCAGCAGCTTAGTTTCGGGGGATGAGCAGTTCTTC. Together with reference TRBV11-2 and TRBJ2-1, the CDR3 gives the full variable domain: EAGVAQSPRYKIIEKRQSVAFWCNPISGHATLYWYQQILGQGPKLLIQFQNNGVVDDSQLPKDRFSAERLKGVDSTLKIQPAKLEDSAVYLCASSLVSGDEQFFGPGTRLTVL.

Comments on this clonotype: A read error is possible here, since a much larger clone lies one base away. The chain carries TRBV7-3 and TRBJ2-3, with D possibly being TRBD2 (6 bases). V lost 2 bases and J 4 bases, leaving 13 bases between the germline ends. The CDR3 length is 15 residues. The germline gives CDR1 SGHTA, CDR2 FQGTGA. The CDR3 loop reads CASSLVGGVADTQYF. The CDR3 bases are TGTGCCAGCAGCTTAGTGGGGGGAGTCGCAGATACGCAGTATTTT.